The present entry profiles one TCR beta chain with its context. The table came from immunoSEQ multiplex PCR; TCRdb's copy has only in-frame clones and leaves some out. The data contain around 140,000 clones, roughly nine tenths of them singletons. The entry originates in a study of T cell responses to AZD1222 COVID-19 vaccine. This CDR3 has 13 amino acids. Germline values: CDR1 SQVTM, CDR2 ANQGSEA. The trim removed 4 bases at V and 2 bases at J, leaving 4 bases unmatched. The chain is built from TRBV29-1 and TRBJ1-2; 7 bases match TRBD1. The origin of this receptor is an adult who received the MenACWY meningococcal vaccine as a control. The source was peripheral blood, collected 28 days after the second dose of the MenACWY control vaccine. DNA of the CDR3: TGCAGCGTTGGAGGGGGCACCAACTATGGCTACACCTTC. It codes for CSVGGGTNYGYTF. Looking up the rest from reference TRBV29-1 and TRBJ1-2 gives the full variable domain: SAVISQKPSRDICQRGTSLTIQCQVDSQVTMMFWYRQQPGQSLTLIATANQGSEATYESGFVIDKFPISRPNLTFSTLTVSNMSPEDSSIYLCSVGGGTNYGYTFGSGTRLTVV.